This paragraph covers one T cell receptor (beta chain) sequence. Between the trimmed V and J ends, which lost 4 bases and 8 bases, there was a span of 8 bases. The CDR3 contains 11 residues. Germline V gene sequence: CDR1 MGHRA, CDR2 YSYEKL. These data belong to a study of blood T cell repertoires in COVID-19. Generated by immunoSEQ multiplex PCR, the TCRdb table keeps only in-frame clones and is missing some. The table has tens of thousands of clones, more than 75% seen once. The sequenced material came from peripheral blood. The sequence was obtained from a human donor in a cohort sampled during active COVID-19. The chain has TRBV4-1 and TRBJ1-2; D is undetermined. CDR3 bases: TGCGCCAGCAGCCTTCCGGGAGGCTACACCTTC. It translates to CASSLPGGYTF.